This TCR beta chain originates from a study of CD4+ T cells in melanoma. General observations from the study: Reportedly, melanoma neoantigen-specific CD4+ T cells showed varied differentiation states. CD8+ T cell, macrophage and B cell function reportedly correlated with neoantigen-specific CD4+ T cells.

In germline, CDR1 is SNHLY, CDR2 FYNNEI. The CDR3 is 12 amino acids. Trimming at V came to 8 bases and at J to 6 bases, leaving 6 bases not matched to a gene. As regards this clone: Its antigen is as yet unknown.

Clones were read by immunoSEQ multiplex PCR, and TCRdb kept only the in-frame ones, dropping some. Among about 50,000 clones listed, 85% to 90% were seen once. Sequencing was done on a sample of peripheral blood. The TCR comes from a human donor with melanoma. The chain couples TRBV2 to TRBJ1-1, with 7 nucleotides matching TRBD1. The CDR3 sequence is CASSETGSEAFF. In DNA, the CDR3 is TGTGCCAGCTCTGAGACAGGGTCTGAAGCTTTCTTT.